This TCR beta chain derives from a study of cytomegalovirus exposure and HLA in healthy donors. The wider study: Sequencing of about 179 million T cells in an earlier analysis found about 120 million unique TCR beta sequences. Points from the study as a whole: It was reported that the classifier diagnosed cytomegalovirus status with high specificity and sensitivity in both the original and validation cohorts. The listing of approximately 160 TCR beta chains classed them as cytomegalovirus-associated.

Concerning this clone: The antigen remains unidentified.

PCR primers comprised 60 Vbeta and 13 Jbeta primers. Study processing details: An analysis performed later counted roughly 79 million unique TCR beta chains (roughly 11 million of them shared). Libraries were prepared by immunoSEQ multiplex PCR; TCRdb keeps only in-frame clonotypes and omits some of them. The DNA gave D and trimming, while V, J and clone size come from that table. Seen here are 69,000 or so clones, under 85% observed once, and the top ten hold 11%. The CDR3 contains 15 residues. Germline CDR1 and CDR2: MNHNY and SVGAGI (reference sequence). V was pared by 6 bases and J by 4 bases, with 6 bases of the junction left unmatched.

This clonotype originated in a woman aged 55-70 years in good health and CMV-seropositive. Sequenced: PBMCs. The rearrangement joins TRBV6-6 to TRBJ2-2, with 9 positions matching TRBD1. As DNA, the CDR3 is TGTGCCAGCAGGGGGGGACAGGGCGGCACCGGGGAGCTGTTTTTT. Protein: CASRGGQGGTGELFF.